This TCR beta chain derives from a study of blood T cell repertoires in COVID-19. Assay: immunoSEQ multiplex PCR; the TCRdb copy retains only in-frame clones and omits some. There are 80,000 or so clones in the sample; roughly 73% occur only once, and about a tenth lies in the top ten. This CDR3 has 14 amino acids. The V end was cut by 4 bases, the J end by 4 bases, with 11 bases between. Germline CDR1 SGHRS, CDR2 YFSETQ. Specimen: peripheral blood. The origin of this receptor is a human donor in a cohort sampled during active COVID-19. The gene calls are TRBV5-1 and TRBJ1-4, with a possible D match to TRBD1 (6 bases). The CDR3 spells CASSTDSHNEKLFF. The DNA for the CDR3 is TGCGCCAGCAGCACGGACAGCCATAATGAAAAACTGTTTTTT.